This T cell receptor beta chain came from a study of blood T cell repertoires in COVID-19. There are 18 residues in the CDR3. CDR1 KGHDR and CDR2 SFDVKD come from the germline V gene. V was shortened by 1 base and J by 2 bases, with 19 bases between the two germline ends. The method was immunoSEQ multiplex PCR; TCRdb's version includes in-frame clones alone and lacks a portion of them. This sample yields 120,000 or so clones, of which 65% to 90% are seen a single time; just over 6.5% belongs to the top ten. This TCR was sampled from an older man with active or convalescent COVID-19. The genes are TRBV24-1 and TRBJ2-5, with a tentative D call TRBD2 (5 bases). Material for sequencing was peripheral blood. The CDR3 reads CATSDFRGFSWRQETQYF. The CDR3 DNA reads TGTGCCACCAGTGATTTCCGAGGGTTTTCGTGGCGTCAAGAGACCCAGTACTTC.